The present TCR beta chain was sequenced within a study of metastatic and nonmetastatic thyroid tumors. Overall study context: The comparison covered peripheral blood and tumor or nodule tissue in malignant and benign thyroid patients. Study observations and caveats: As reported, TCR beta diversity in blood and tumor was significantly higher in malignant thyroid tumors than in benign nodules.

Thyroid surgery took place with no prior treatment in any patient. This CDR3 has 13 amino acids. Per germline, CDR1 LNHNV and CDR2 YYDKDF (reference sequence). TCRdb re-processed the PCR reads through MiXCR. The sample holds over 55,000 clones; 25% to 35% are singletons and the top ten take about 16%. This clone was found many times. Its antigen is not identified. At one boundary the junction diverges from the germline segment, which might be a read error. The source material was blood. The chain couples TRBV15 to TRBJ2-4; D is ambiguous. The source of this sequence is a female donor with papillary thyroid cancer or a benign thyroid nodule (not recorded which). Some clones in this sample may be carry-over from other donors' samples. The CDR3 sequence: CATSREELGFRNF. For the CDR3, the DNA is TGTGCCACCAGCAGAGAGGAATTGGGGTTCCGGAACTTC.